This T cell receptor beta chain is drawn from a study of T cells in Graves' hyperthyroidism and ophthalmopathy. The overall study: Peripheral blood samples were taken at initial diagnosis, prior to any treatment. The study, taken as a whole, reports: In the blood, most expanded thyroid clonotypes above 0.001 appeared as well.

Trimming removed 3 bases at V and 9 bases at J, with 3 bases between. CDR3 size: 11 residues. Germline CDR1 reads MGHDK; CDR2 reads SYGVNS. Patients aged 18 to 65 with hyperthyroidism were newly diagnosed, with duration under 2 months. Patients showing uncontrolled infection, other autoimmune disease, pregnancy or lactation were ineligible. This clonotype was counted a few times. Its antigen is not known. Researchers amplified the TCR beta CDR3 regions from RNA transcripts. Initially, a first-round RT-PCR of the TCR CDR3 employed the HTBI primer set. A single record per CDR3 protein comes from TCRdb applying MiXCR to the multiplex PCR reads. The data show about 340,000 distinct CDR3 sequences, 21% seen once.

The genes are TRBV25-1 and TRBJ1-6; D not resolved. The sequenced sample consisted of blood. The receptor was derived from a woman aged 50 to 65 with Graves' hyperthyroidism. The CDR3 protein is CASSDGSPLHF. Written as DNA, the CDR3 is TGTGCCAGCAGTGACGGTTCACCCCTCCACTTT. Full variable domain (remainder filled in from reference TRBV25-1 and TRBJ1-6): EADIYQTPRYLVIGTGKKITLECSQTMGHDKMYWYQQDPGMELHLIHYSYGVNSTEKGDLSSESTVSRIRTEHFPLTLESARPSHTSQYLCASSDGSPLHFGNGTRLTVT.